This TCR beta chain was identified during a study of identical twins. The study, taken as a whole, reports: Models underpredicted monozygotic twin sharing of out-of-frame TCR alpha.

This clonotype has only a few counts. Antigen specificity is unknown. Each CDR3 protein gets one entry after TCRdb re-called the 5' RACE reads with MiXCR. Here the sample spans around 690,000 distinct CDR3 sequences, 21% being singletons. These data were likewise used in another study, on T cells expressing NK-cell markers. That investigation notes: Among the eight sequenced donors, seven tested HCMV-seropositive and one tested seronegative. More than five of the donors carried dominant NKG2C+ clonotypes that took up roughly 1.0-7.5% of their CD8+ T cells. The CD3+CD56-NKG2C+ fraction of several donors was also led by these clonotypes.

This clonotype originated in a young woman in good health. Sequencing was done on a sample of PBMCs.

CDR3 bases: TGTGCCAGCAGCTCAGGCGGCCTAGGAGATGGCTACACCTTC. It translates to CASSSGGLGDGYTF. The J gene is TRBJ1-2, the V gene TRBV11-3, with D unresolved. The CDR3 extends over 14 amino acids. Germline V gene sequence: CDR1 SGHNT, CDR2 YENEEA. The ends were cut back, 4 bases at V and 6 bases at J, with 15 bases in the middle.